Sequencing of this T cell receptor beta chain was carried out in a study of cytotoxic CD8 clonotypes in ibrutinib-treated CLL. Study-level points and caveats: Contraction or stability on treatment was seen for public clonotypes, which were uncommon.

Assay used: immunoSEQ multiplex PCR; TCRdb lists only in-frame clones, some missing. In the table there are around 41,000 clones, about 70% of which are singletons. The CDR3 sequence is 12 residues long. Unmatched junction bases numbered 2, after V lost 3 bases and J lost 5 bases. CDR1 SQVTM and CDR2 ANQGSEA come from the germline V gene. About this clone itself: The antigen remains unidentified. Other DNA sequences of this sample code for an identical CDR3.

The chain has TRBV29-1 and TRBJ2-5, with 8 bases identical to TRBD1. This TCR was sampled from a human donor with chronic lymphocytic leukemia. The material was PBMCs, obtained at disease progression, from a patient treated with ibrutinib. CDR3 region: CSVDRGRETQYF. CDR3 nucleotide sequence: TGCAGCGTTGACAGGGGGCGGGAGACCCAGTACTTC.